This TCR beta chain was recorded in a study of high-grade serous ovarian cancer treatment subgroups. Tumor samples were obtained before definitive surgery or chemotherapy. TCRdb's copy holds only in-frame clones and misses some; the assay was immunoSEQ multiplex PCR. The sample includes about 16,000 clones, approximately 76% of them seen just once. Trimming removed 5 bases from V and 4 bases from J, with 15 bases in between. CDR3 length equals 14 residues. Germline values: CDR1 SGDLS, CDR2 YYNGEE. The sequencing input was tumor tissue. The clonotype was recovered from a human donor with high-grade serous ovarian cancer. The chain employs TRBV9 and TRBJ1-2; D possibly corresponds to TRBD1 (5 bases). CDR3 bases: TGTGCCAGCAGTCCCCGGCGGGGGGGCTATGGCTACACCTTC. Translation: CASSPRRGGYGYTF.